The text below deals with one TCR beta chain. Its antigen remains unknown. Second doses at about 4 or about 12 weeks were pooled. The source of the sample is a study of T cell responses to AZD1222 COVID-19 vaccine. Regarding the study as a whole: Among AZD1222 vaccinees, only five or six were seropositive at baseline. Repertoires were obtained only post-peak T cell response. In a largely white British group with more females than males, clonal diversity was possibly underestimated.

Profiling relied on immunoSEQ multiplex PCR, and the TCRdb table lists in-frame clones only, not all of them. The data show about 160,000 clones, 85% to 95% seen once. The sequences come from peripheral blood, collected 28 days after the second AZD1222 dose. The sequence was collected from an adult who received the AZD1222 COVID-19 vaccine.

DNA for the CDR3: TGTGCCAGCAGTAAACTAGCGGGCAACACCGGGGAGCTGTTTTTT. Translation gives CASSKLAGNTGELFF. The rearrangement links TRBV6-6 to TRBJ2-2; 9 nucleotides agree with TRBD2. Germline CDR1 reads MNHNY; CDR2 reads SVGAGI (reference sequence). Losses at the gene ends were 5 bases for V and 2 bases for J; bases not matched to a gene: 3. CDR3 length: 15 amino acids.